This T cell receptor (beta chain) was captured in a study of early T cells in non-severe SARS-CoV-2 infection. CDR3 length: 12 residues. Germline loops: CDR1 LGHDT, CDR2 YNNKEL (reference sequence). The V end was cut by 2 bases, the J end by 4 bases, with 5 bases between. This clonotype has ten or more counts. Its antigen is undetermined. TCRdb reprocessed the 5' RACE reads with MiXCR, giving one entry per CDR3 protein. The data hold approximately 30,000 distinct CDR3 sequences, with over 6.5% observed a single time. Study conclusions and caveats: The matching step, a VDJdb search, favored anti-spike CD8 responses and missed private and CD4 specificities.

The sample was whole blood. The chain links TRBV3-1 to TRBJ1-1; D not resolved. The clonotype comes from an adult who was a healthcare worker with PCR-confirmed SARS-CoV-2 infection or an uninfected control (not recorded which). The CDR3 reads CASSQISTEAFF. DNA of the CDR3: TGTGCCAGCAGCCAAATTTCCACTGAAGCTTTCTTT.